Listed here are 10 T cell receptor beta chains from one sample, sequenced in a study of CD8+CD57+ T cells in acquired aplastic anemia listed by TCRdb under 2018. The patients picked for sequencing were ones in whom flow cytometry had shown an expansion of CD8+CD57+ cells. TCRdb lists the instrument as Illumina HiSeq 2000. Profiling of TCR beta VDJ combinations and CDR3 sequences used genomic DNA as the template. TCRdb reworked the public reads: Q25 trimming with fastp, MiXCR clone assembly, productive beta chains retained. Identical CDR3 protein sequences are pooled into one entry, listed with their most common genes and DNA. Within this sample are a few hundred thousand distinct CDR3 sequences, with about half of them counted one time only. Just under 20% of the sample rests with the top ten. The sequencing sample was made of sorted CD4+, CD8+, or CD8+CD57+ T cells (not recorded which) from PBMCs. These receptors originate from a human donor with aplastic anemia.

J is TRBJ2-5 and V is TRBV15; TRBD2 matches 9 bases. The V gene's germline CDR1 is LNHNV and CDR2 YYDKDF (reference sequence). The V segment lost 6 bases and the J segment 12 bases; nucleotides outside the gene matches: 17. The CDR3 runs 15 residues. In DNA, the CDR3 is TGTGCCACCAGACACCCTGTAGGGCTAGCGGGGAGAGAGTACTTC. Translated: CATRHPVGLAGREYF.

This rearrangement joins TRBV5-1 to TRBJ2-7; 10 bases are shared with TRBD1. The length of the CDR3 is 16 residues. Germline lookup yields CDR1 SGHRS and CDR2 YFSETQ. V was clipped by 4 bases and J by 2 bases; unmatched bases: 9. CDR3 nucleotides: TGCGCCAGCAGCCAGTACGGGACAGGGGTTACCTACGAGCAGTACTTC. As protein: CASSQYGTGVTYEQYF.

This clonotype was found many times. The chain recombines TRBV15 with TRBJ2-5; no definite D call. Germline CDR1 is LNHNV and CDR2 is YYDKDF (reference sequence). The CDR3 consists of 13 residues. V lost 0 bases to trimming and J lost 5 bases, with 7 bases between them. CDR3 sequence (DNA): TGTGCCACCAGCAGAGATTACCGGGAGACCCAGTACTTC. Translated: CATSRDYRETQYF.

Turning to this clonotype: A read error may be the cause here, since a much bigger clone is one base away. V is TRBV6-1 and J is TRBJ1-2; D remains unclear. Germline V gene data show CDR1 as MNHNS and CDR2 as SASEGT. CDR3 length equals 12 residues. V was pared by 4 bases and J by 3 bases, with 6 bases between. CDR3 DNA sequence: TGTGCCAGCAGTGTGGTATACTATGGCTACACCTTC. This codes for CASSVVYYGYTF.

Many counts were recorded for this clonotype. The rearrangement links TRBV20-1 to TRBJ1-1, with 9 bases lining up with TRBD1. This CDR3 comprises 15 residues. Looked up from germline, CDR1 is DFQATT and CDR2 is SNEGSKA (reference sequence). V trimming: 4 bases; J trimming: 4 bases; junction bases outside the gene matches: 10. The CDR3 here is CSAIHFQTGGTEAFF. The CDR3 DNA is TGCAGTGCTATCCACTTTCAGACAGGGGGCACTGAAGCTTTCTTT.

As regards this clonotype: Lacking the conserved final phenylalanine or tryptophan, this CDR3 likely reflects a read error. No DNA is shown, since the ends of the CDR3 on it are uncertain; the CDR3 is the one TCRdb lists. The V gene is TRBV14, the J gene TRBJ1-4; the table names TRBD1, a call not compared with the DNA. The CDR3 adds up to 15 amino acids, both ends counted. Per germline, CDR1 SGHDN and CDR2 FVKESK. The CDR3 loop is CASSQVGPSNEKLLV.

This clonotype was recorded at least ten times. J is TRBJ1-3 and V is TRBV10-3; no clear D gene. From germline, CDR1 is ENHRY and CDR2 SYGVKD. Trimming took off 10 bases at V and 0 bases at J, with 16 bases between the two ends. CDR3 length: 15 amino acids. This CDR3 reads CATRPAIGSGNTIYF. CDR3 nucleotides: TGTGCCACTCGGCCTGCTATCGGCTCTGGAAACACCATATATTTT.

This chain uses TRBV20-1 with TRBJ2-3; no firm D call. Germline V gene data show CDR1 as DFQATT and CDR2 as SNEGSKA (reference sequence). This CDR3 comprises 12 residues. Trimming pared 3 bases from V and 0 bases from J, leaving 4 bases between. The CDR3 nucleotides read TGCAGTGCTAGTCCTAGCACAGATACGCAGTATTTT. This translates into CSASPSTDTQYF.

The CDR3 nucleotides read TGTGCCAGTAGCGAGACAGGGGCCTACGAGCAGTACTTC. It specifies CASSETGAYEQYF. This chain connects TRBV19 to TRBJ2-7; 8 nucleotides line up with TRBD1. The V gene's germline CDR1 is LNHDA and CDR2 SQIVND (reference sequence). The CDR3 length is 13 residues. With V trimmed by 6 bases and J by 2 bases, 3 bases remained unmatched.

This clonotype was seen many times. The chain employs TRBV6-6 and TRBJ1-6; TRBD1 agrees at 7 bases. The trim removed 6 bases at V and 7 bases at J, leaving 6 bases unmatched. This CDR3 is built from 14 residues. Germline V gene data show CDR1 as MNHNY and CDR2 as SVGAGI (reference sequence). CDR3 coding DNA: TGTGCCAGCAGCCGACAGGGTGGAAATTCACCCCTCCACTTT. It specifies CASSRQGGNSPLHF.